What follows are 7 T cell receptor beta chains derived from one specimen sequenced in a study of shared clonotypes between healthy human individuals. Assay used: immunoSEQ multiplex PCR; TCRdb lists only in-frame clones, some missing. The table records roughly 2 million clones, 95% of them present only once. The sample consisted of naive CD4+ T cells sorted from blood. This sample's subset: CD45RA+ positively selected. All receptors come from a man between 18 and 35 years old in good health.

The chain employs TRBV18 and TRBJ1-2; no definite D call. The CDR3 extends over 15 amino acids. Germline V lookup: CDR1 KGHSH, CDR2 LQKENI. V lost 3 bases, J lost 2 bases, and 13 bases lay in between. The CDR3 region has the DNA TGTGCCAGCTCACCGTCCCCCGGGGAGAACTATGGCTACACCTTC. Protein sequence: CASSPSPGENYGYTF.

V is TRBV5-4 and J is TRBJ2-2, with D possibly matching TRBD1 (6 bases). The V gene lost 4 bases and the J gene lost 6 bases, with 25 bases spanning the gap. The V gene's germline CDR1 is SGHNT and CDR2 YYREEE (reference sequence). The CDR3 is made up of 18 amino acids. CDR3 sequence (DNA): TGTGCCAGCAGCCAAGGGGCACTGGGGGCGCATAAGGCCGGGGAGCTGTTTTTT. It translates to CASSQGALGAHKAGELFF. Full variable domain (missing parts from reference TRBV5-4 and TRBJ2-2): ETGVTQSPTHLIKTRGQQVTLRCSSQSGHNTVSWYQQALGQGPQFIFQYYREEENGRGNFPPRFSGLQFPNYSSELNVNALELDDSALYLCASSQGALGAHKAGELFFGEGSRLTVL.

The chain links TRBV5-4 to TRBJ1-2; 12 bases line up with TRBD1. J lost 7 bases, V lost 4 bases, and 8 bases had no gene match. CDR1 and CDR2 (germline): SGHNT, YYREEE (reference sequence). The CDR3 runs to 15 residues. The CDR3 sequence is CASSTTGTGGGGYTF. The CDR3 DNA reads TGTGCCAGCAGCACGACCGGGACAGGGGGCGGTGGCTACACCTTC.

The chain uses TRBV6-5 and TRBJ1-2; D remains unclear. The CDR3 loop spans 13 amino acids. V was trimmed by 7 bases and J by 1 base, leaving 10 bases between them. Per the germline V gene, CDR1 is MNHEY and CDR2 is SVGAGI. The CDR3 DNA follows: TGTGCCAGCACCCGCGATGTTAACTATGGCTACACCTTC. Its protein is CASTRDVNYGYTF.

The CDR3 spells CASSLYQGEAFF. In DNA, the CDR3 is TGTGCCAGCAGTTTATATCAGGGTGAAGCTTTCTTT. V usage is TRBV28 and J usage is TRBJ1-1; TRBD1 is a possible D gene (5 bases). The CDR3 runs 12 residues. Germline lookup yields CDR1 MDHEN and CDR2 SYDVKM. The V gene lost 1 base and the J gene lost 7 bases, with 7 bases spanning the gap. The complete variable domain, with remaining parts taken from reference TRBV28 and TRBJ1-1, reads DVKVTQSSRYLVKRTGEKVFLECVQDMDHENMFWYRQDPGLGLRLIYFSYDVKMKEKGDIPEGYSVSREKKERFSLILESASTNQTSMYLCASSLYQGEAFFGQGTRLTVV.

The gene calls are TRBV6-6 and TRBJ1-4; D ambiguous. V dropped 7 bases and J dropped 7 bases, with 22 bases sitting between them. The germline gives CDR1 MNHNY, CDR2 SVGAGI (reference sequence). The CDR3 covers 16 residues. The DNA of the CDR3 is TGTGCCAGCACCGTAAGGCCCACGGGTCCTTCTGAAAAACTGTTTTTT. It is translated as CASTVRPTGPSEKLFF.

This chain uses TRBV5-4 with TRBJ2-7; 9 nucleotides match TRBD1. Germline CDR1 SGHNT, CDR2 YYREEE (reference sequence). The CDR3 covers 16 residues. The trim removed 3 bases at V and 4 bases at J, leaving 11 bases unmatched. The DNA for the CDR3 is TGTGCCAGCAGCTCTTACCGGGACAGGGAAACATACGAGCAGTACTTC. It translates to CASSSYRDRETYEQYF.